The rows below give T cell receptor beta chains drawn from one sample of a study of blood T cell repertoires in COVID-19. Profiling relied on immunoSEQ multiplex PCR, and the TCRdb table lists in-frame clones only, not all of them. The sample includes about 370,000 clones, around 89% of them seen just once. The sequenced sample was peripheral blood. The receptor set was obtained from a woman aged 30 to 39 with COVID-19, enrolled during active disease. CDR3s include the opening cysteine and the closing phenylalanine or tryptophan. A D gene is named only where the DNA matches it firmly. Not all rows give a size; the values are once, few, many and, for expanded clones, a class.

abundance,d_gene,v_gene,j_gene,CDR3aa,CDR3nt
few,.,TRBV25-1,TRBJ2-3,CASSPKGLSTDTQYF,TGTGCCAGCAGCCCCAAGGGGTTATCCACAGATACGCAGTATTTT
.,.,TRBV13,TRBJ2-1,CASSPPAWQGEQFF,TGTGCCAGCAGTCCTCCCGCCTGGCAGGGTGAGCAGTTCTTC
.,TRBD1,TRBV30,TRBJ1-3,CAWSVNGVGGTGNTIYF,TGTGCCTGGAGTGTTAACGGCGTAGGGGGCACTGGAAACACCATATATTTT
once,.,TRBV30,TRBJ2-2,CAWIRGLPPGELFF,TGTGCCTGGATTCGTGGCCTGCCCCCCGGGGAGCTGTTTTTT
few,.,TRBV11-3,TRBJ2-3,CASSPPTGTDTQYF,TGTGCCAGCAGCCCCCCAACAGGCACAGATACGCAGTATTTT
.,TRBD2,TRBV19,TRBJ2-3,CATSTSGSYGGTDTQYF,TGTGCGACGAGCACTAGCGGGAGCTACGGTGGAACAGATACGCAGTATTTT
.,TRBD1,TRBV19,TRBJ2-2,CASSGQGGTGELFF,TGTGCCAGTAGTGGACAGGGAGGAACCGGGGAGCTGTTTTTT
.,TRBD1,TRBV6-5,TRBJ2-1,CASSPPTGGNGFF,TGTGCCAGCAGTCCACCGACAGGGGGGAATGGGTTCTTC
.,.,TRBV20-1,TRBJ2-1,CSARRQPEQFF,TGCAGTGCCAGGAGACAGCCTGAGCAGTTCTTC
.,.,TRBV19,TRBJ1-2,CASSTLHRVGYTF,TGTGCCAGTAGTACCCTCCACAGGGTTGGCTACACCTTC
.,.,TRBV5-1,TRBJ1-2,CASSLDSEGYGYTF,TGCGCCAGCAGCTTGGATTCCGAGGGCTATGGCTACACCTTC
.,.,TRBV30,TRBJ1-5,CAWSVRGGNSNQPQHF,TGTGCCTGGAGTGTGCGGGGAGGGAATAGCAATCAGCCCCAGCATTTT
.,TRBD1,TRBV9,TRBJ1-1,CASSAGGNTEAFF,TGTGCCAGCAGCGCAGGGGGAAACACTGAAGCTTTCTTT
.,.,TRBV5-8,TRBJ2-7,CASSYGRARTARSYEQYF,TGTGCCAGCAGCTACGGACGGGCCCGGACAGCGCGCTCCTACGAGCAGTACTTC
.,TRBD2,TRBV7-2,TRBJ2-3,CASSLAPAGLAGGGRDTQYF,TGTGCCAGCAGCTTAGCCCCTGCGGGACTAGCGGGAGGGGGGCGAGATACGCAGTATTTT
.,.,TRBV5-6,TRBJ1-5,CASSFNNQPQHF,TGTGCCAGCAGCTTTAACAATCAGCCCCAGCATTTT
.,.,TRBV5-4,TRBJ1-6,CASSLFSLGNSPLHF,TGTGCCAGCAGCTTGTTCTCTCTCGGTAATTCACCCCTCCACTTT
.,TRBD2,TRBV18,TRBJ2-2,CASSRLAENTGELFF,TGTGCCAGCTCAAGACTAGCGGAGAACACCGGGGAGCTGTTTTTT
.,TRBD1,TRBV20-1,TRBJ1-2,CSASDPGTGDGYGYTF,TGCAGTGCTAGTGACCCCGGGACAGGGGATGGCTATGGCTACACCTTC
.,TRBD2,TRBV4-1,TRBJ2-1,CASSQERGARFNEQFF,TGCGCCAGCAGCCAGGAGCGGGGGGCAAGGTTCAATGAGCAGTTCTTC
.,.,TRBV5-6,TRBJ2-2,CASSLTVDTHITGELFF,TGTGCCAGCAGCTTGACAGTTGACACACACATCACCGGGGAGCTGTTTTTT
.,TRBD2,TRBV9,TRBJ2-5,CASSSGGYSQETQYF,TGTGCCAGCAGCTCGGGGGGTTATTCGCAAGAGACCCAGTACTTC
.,TRBD1,TRBV5-6,TRBJ1-5,CASSSSGQANSNQPQHF,TGTGCCAGCAGCTCCTCAGGACAGGCTAATAGCAATCAGCCCCAGCATTTT
.,.,TRBV6-1,TRBJ1-5,CASSERGGQGQPQHF,TGTGCCAGCAGTGAAAGGGGGGGGCAGGGTCAGCCCCAGCATTTT
.,TRBD1,TRBV19,TRBJ2-1,CASSLQGARNEQFF,TGTGCCAGTAGTCTACAGGGGGCGAGGAATGAGCAGTTCTTC
.,.,TRBV5-1,TRBJ2-3,CASVRGGGTDTQYF,TGCGCCAGCGTCAGGGGTGGGGGCACAGATACGCAGTATTTT
.,TRBD2,TRBV2,TRBJ2-3,CASSTSGGDPSTDTQYF,TGTGCCAGCAGTACTAGCGGGGGGGACCCTAGCACAGATACGCAGTATTTT
.,TRBD1,TRBV5-1,TRBJ1-1,CASSLSRDREATEAFF,TGCGCCAGCAGCTTGTCCCGCGACAGGGAAGCCACTGAAGCTTTCTTT
.,.,TRBV6-5,TRBJ1-3,CASSSSSSGNTIYF,TGTGCCAGCAGTTCTAGCTCCTCTGGAAACACCATATATTTT
.,.,TRBV10-1,TRBJ2-3,CASSAETGIGGGTDTQYF,TGCGCCAGCAGCGCTGAAACCGGGATCGGCGGGGGCACAGATACGCAGTATTTT
.,TRBD1,TRBV13,TRBJ1-2,CASSPDRGEANYGYTF,TGTGCCAGCAGCCCAGACAGGGGTGAAGCTAACTATGGCTACACCTTC
.,TRBD1,TRBV28,TRBJ1-2,CASQFGQANYGYTF,TGTGCCAGCCAATTTGGACAGGCTAACTATGGCTACACCTTC
once,.,TRBV15,TRBJ1-2,CATSRDSPREKGYGYTF,TGTGCCACCAGCAGAGATTCGCCTCGGGAGAAAGGGTATGGCTACACCTTC
.,.,TRBV11-2,TRBJ2-3,CASSLGGLSTDTQYF,TGTGCCAGCAGCTTAGGGGGACTGAGCACAGATACGCAGTATTTT
.,.,TRBV4-3,TRBJ1-6,CASSPDRDFNSPLHF,TGCGCCAGCAGCCCCGATCGGGACTTCAATTCACCCCTCCACTTT
.,TRBD2,TRBV24-1,TRBJ2-3,CATSPTSGPSTDTQYF,TGTGCCACCAGTCCCACTAGCGGCCCTAGCACAGATACGCAGTATTTT
once,.,TRBV11-2,TRBJ2-3,CASSPISGKRSTDTQYF,TGTGCCAGCAGCCCCATTTCAGGGAAAAGAAGCACAGATACGCAGTATTTT
.,TRBD1,TRBV19,TRBJ2-7,CASKTGVSAYEQYF,TGTGCCAGTAAAACAGGGGTGTCGGCCTACGAGCAGTACTTC